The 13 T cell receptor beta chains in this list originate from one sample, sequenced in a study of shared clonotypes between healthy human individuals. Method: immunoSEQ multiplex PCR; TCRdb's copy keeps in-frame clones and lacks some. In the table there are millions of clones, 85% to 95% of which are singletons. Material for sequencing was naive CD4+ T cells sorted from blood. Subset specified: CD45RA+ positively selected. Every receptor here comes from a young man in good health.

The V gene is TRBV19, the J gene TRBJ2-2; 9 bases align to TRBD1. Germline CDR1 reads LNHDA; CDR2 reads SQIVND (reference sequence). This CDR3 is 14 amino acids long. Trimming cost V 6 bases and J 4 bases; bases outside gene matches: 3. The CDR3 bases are TGTGCCAGTAGAGGGACAGGGATCACCGGGGAGCTGTTTTTT. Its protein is CASRGTGITGELFF.

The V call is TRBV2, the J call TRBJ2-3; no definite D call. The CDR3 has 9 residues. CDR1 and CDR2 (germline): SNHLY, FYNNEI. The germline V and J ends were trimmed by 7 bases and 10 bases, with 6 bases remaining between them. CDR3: CASTGPQYF. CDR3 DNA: TGTGCCAGCACCGGTCCGCAGTATTTT.

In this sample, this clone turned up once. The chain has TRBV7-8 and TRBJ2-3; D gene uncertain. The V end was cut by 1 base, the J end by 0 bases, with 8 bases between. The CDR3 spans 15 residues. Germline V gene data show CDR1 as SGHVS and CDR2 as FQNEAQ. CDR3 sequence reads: CASSLDGLSTDTQYF. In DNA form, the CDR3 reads TGTGCCAGCAGCTTAGATGGCCTGAGCACAGATACGCAGTATTTT.

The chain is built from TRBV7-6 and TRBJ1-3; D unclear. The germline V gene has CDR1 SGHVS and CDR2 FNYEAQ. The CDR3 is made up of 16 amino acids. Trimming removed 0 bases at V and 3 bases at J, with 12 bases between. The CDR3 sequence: CASSLADPSVGNTIYF. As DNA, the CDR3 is TGTGCCAGCAGCTTAGCCGACCCCAGTGTTGGAAACACCATATATTTT.

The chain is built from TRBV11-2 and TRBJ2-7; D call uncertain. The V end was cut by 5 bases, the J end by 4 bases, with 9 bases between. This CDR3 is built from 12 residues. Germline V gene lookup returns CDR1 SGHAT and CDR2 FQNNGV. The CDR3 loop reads CASSLPGYEQYF. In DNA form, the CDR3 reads TGTGCCAGCAGCCTCCCCGGTTACGAGCAGTACTTC.

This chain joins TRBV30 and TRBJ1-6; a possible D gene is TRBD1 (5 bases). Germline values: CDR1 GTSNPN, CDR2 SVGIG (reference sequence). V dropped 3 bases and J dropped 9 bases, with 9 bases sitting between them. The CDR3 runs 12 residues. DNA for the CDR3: TGTGCCTGGAGCCCGGGGCTTTCACCCCTCCACTTT. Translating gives CAWSPGLSPLHF. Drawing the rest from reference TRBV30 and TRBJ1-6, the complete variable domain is SQTIHQWPATLVQPVGSPLSLECTVEGTSNPNLYWYRQAAGRGLQLLFYSVGIGQISSEVPQNLSASRPQDRQFILSSKKLLLSDSGFYLCAWSPGLSPLHFGNGTRLTVT.

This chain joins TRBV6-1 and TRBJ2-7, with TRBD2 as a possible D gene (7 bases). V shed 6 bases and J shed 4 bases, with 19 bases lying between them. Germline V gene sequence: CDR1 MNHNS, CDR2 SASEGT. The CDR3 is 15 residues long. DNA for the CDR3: TGTGCCAGCAGGGGAGGGACACACGAAGGTTACGAGCAGTACTTC. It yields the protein CASRGGTHEGYEQYF.

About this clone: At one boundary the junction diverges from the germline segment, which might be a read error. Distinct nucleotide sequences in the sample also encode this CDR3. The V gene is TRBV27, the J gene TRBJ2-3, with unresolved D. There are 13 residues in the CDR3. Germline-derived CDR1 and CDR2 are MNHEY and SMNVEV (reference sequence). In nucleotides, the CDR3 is TGTGCCAGCAGTCTCACTCCCACAGATACGCAGTACTTT. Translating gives CASSLTPTDTQYF.

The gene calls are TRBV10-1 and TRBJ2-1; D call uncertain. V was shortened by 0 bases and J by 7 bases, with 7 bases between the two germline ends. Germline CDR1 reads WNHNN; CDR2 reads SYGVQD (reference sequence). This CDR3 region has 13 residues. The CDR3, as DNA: TGCGCCAGCAGTGAGTCGGGCTGGAATGAGCAGTTCTTC. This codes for CASSESGWNEQFF.

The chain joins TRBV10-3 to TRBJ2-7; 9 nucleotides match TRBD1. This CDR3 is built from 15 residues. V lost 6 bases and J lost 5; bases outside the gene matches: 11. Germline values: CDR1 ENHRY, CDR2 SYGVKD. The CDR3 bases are TGTGCCATCAGCACAACCGGGACAGGGTCTAACGAGCAGTACTTC. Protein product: CAISTTGTGSNEQYF.

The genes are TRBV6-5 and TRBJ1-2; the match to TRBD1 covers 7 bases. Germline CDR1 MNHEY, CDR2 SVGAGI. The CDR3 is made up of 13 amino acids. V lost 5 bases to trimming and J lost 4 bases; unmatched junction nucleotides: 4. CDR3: CASSRAGGYGYTF. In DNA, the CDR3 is TGTGCCAGCAGTCGAGCAGGGGGCTATGGCTACACCTTC.

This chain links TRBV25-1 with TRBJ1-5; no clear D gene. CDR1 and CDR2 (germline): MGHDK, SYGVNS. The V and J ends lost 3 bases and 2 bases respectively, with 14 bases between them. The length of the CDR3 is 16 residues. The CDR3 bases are TGTGCCAGCAGTGAGGCCACCCCAAGTGGCAATCAGCCCCAGCATTTT. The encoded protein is CASSEATPSGNQPQHF.

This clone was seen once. The CDR3 here is CASSQGLAYNEQFF. The CDR3 nucleotides are TGTGCCAGCAGCCAGGGACTAGCCTACAATGAGCAGTTCTTC. The chain carries TRBV4-2 and TRBJ2-1, with 8 nucleotides matching TRBD2. The ends lost 3 bases at V and 2 bases at J; junction bases unmatched: 0. Germline CDR1 and CDR2: LGHNA and YNFKEQ. The CDR3 totals 14 residues.